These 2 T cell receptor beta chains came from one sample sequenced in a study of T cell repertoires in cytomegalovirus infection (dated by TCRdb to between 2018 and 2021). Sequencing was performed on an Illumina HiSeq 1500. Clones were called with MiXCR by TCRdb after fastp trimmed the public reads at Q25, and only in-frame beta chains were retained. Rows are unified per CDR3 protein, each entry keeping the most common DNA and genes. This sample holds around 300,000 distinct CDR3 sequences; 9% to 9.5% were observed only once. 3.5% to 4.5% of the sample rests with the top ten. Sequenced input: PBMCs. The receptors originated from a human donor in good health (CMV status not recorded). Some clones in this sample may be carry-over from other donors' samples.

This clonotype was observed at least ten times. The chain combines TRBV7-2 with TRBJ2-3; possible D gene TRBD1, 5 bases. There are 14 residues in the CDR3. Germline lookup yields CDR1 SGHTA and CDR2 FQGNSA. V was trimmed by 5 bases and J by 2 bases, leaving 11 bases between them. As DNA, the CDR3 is TGTGCCAGCAGCCGAAGACAGCTCACAGATACGCAGTATTTT. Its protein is CASSRRQLTDTQYF.

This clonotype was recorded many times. The DNA for the CDR3 is TGTGCCAGCAGCTTAGCACAGGGGGTCGGTATGCGGGGCTACACCTTC. It yields the protein CASSLAQGVGMRGYTF. The J gene is TRBJ1-2, the V gene TRBV7-2; 8 nucleotides match TRBD1. This CDR3 has 16 amino acids. Per germline, CDR1 SGHTA and CDR2 FQGNSA. Trimming at V came to 0 bases and at J to 8 bases, leaving 11 bases not matched to a gene.